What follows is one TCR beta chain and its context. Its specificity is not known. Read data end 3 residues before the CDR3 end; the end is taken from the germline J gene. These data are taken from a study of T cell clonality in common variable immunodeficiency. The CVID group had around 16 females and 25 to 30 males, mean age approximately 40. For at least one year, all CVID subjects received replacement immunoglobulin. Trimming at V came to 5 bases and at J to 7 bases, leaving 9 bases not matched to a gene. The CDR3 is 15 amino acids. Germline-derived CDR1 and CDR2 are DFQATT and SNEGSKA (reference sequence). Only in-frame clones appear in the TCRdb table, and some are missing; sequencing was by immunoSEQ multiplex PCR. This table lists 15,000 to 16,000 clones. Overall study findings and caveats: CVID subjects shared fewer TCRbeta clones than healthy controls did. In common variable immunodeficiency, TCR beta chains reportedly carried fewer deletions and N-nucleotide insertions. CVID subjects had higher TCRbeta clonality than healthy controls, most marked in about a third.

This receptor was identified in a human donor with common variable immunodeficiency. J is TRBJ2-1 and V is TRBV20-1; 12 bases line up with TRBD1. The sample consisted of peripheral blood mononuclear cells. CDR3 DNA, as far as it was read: TGCAGTGCTTTACCGGGACAGGGGGCGAGAAATGAG. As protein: CSALPGQGARNE. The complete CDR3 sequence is CSALPGQGARNEQFF.